A selection of T cell receptor beta chains follows, all from one sample in a study of blood T cell repertoires in COVID-19. Sequenced by immunoSEQ multiplex PCR; TCRdb stores in-frame clones only, minus some. Among 90,000 to 120,000 clones listed, about 86% were seen once. The sample taken for sequencing was PBMCs or T cells enriched from blood (not recorded which). The receptors were gathered from a woman aged 45-60 years who had recovered from COVID-19. The CDR3 runs from the conserved cysteine through the conserved F or W. A D gene is named only where the DNA matches it firmly. Where a row states a size, it is once, few, many or the class of an expanded clone; other rows omit it.

>TRBD1|.|TRBJ2-1|TRBV7-8
TGTGCCAGCAGCCCACAGGGGTTGAGTGAGCAGTTCTTC
CASSPQGLSEQFF
>TRBD1|.|TRBJ1-1|TRBV3-1/TRBV3-2
TGTGCCAGCAGCCCCCAGGGGGTGGGGGTTAGCTTT
CASSPQGVGVSF
>TRBD2|.|TRBJ2-5|TRBV5-1
TGCGCCAGCAGCCCGACTGGGGGGGAAGAGACCCAGTACTTC
CASSPTGGEETQYF
>.|.|TRBJ2-2|TRBV10-2
TGCGCCAGCAGTGATCGGGGAACCGGGGAGCTGTTTTTT
CASSDRGTGELFF
>TRBD1|.|TRBJ2-2|TRBV10-3
TGTGCCATCAGTGGGGGACAGGTTACCGGGGAGCTGTTTTTT
CAISGGQVTGELFF
>.|.|TRBJ2-2|TRBV4-1
TGCGCCAGCAGCCAAGACGGGGGATTCAACACCGGGGAGCTGTTTTTT
CASSQDGGFNTGELFF
>.|few|TRBJ2-2|TRBV14
TGTGCCAGCAGCCAAGATCTCGGGTACGGGGAGCTGTTTTTT
CASSQDLGYGELFF
>TRBD2|.|TRBJ2-3|TRBV5-4
TGTGCCAGCAGCTTCCCCATAGCGGGAGGAACAGATACGCAGTATTTT
CASSFPIAGGTDTQYF
>.|.|TRBJ1-2|TRBV19
TGTGCCAGTAGTATAGATCGACGGGAGATTTATGGCTACACCTTC
CASSIDRREIYGYTF
>.|once|TRBJ2-7|TRBV7-2
TGTGCCAGCAGCTTATTAGGTACAGGGTACTACGAGCAGTACTTC
CASSLLGTGYYEQYF
>.|.|TRBJ2-1|TRBV27
TGTGCCACCAGCCTTCAGGGTGCCCATGAGCAGTTCTTC
CATSLQGAHEQFF
>.|.|TRBJ1-6|TRBV7-3
TGTGCCAGCAGCCAACACAATGATTCACCCCTCCACTTT
CASSQHNDSPLHF
>.|.|TRBJ1-2|TRBV24-1
TGTGCCACCAGAAGAGGCTATGGCTACACCTTC
CATRRGYGYTF
>.|.|TRBJ2-2|TRBV2
TGTGCCAGCAGTGAAAACTGGACCGGGGAGCTGTTTTTT
CASSENWTGELFF
>TRBD1|.|TRBJ1-1|TRBV11-3
TGTGCCAGCAGCTCTCGGACAGGTGAAGCTTTCTTT
CASSSRTGEAFF
>.|.|TRBJ2-3|TRBV6-5
TGTGCCAGCAGACCTCACTCCCCCACAGATACGCAGTATTTT
CASRPHSPTDTQYF
>.|.|TRBJ1-5|TRBV6-1
TGTGCCAGCAGTGAATTGTCGGGGCAGCCCCAGCATTTT
CASSELSGQPQHF
>.|.|TRBJ2-5|TRBV9
TGTGCCAGCAGCCTAGGTCGTGGGGGCTCAATAGAAGAGACCCAGTACTTC
CASSLGRGGSIEETQYF
>.|.|TRBJ2-1|TRBV28
TGTGCCAGCAGTCCCCTAGCTGGCGAGCAGTTCTTC
CASSPLAGEQFF
>.|.|TRBJ2-1|TRBV10-1
TGCGCCAGCAGTGTCCACAGGGTTCGGGACAATGAGCAGTTCTTC
CASSVHRVRDNEQFF
>TRBD1|.|TRBJ1-1|TRBV9
TGTGCCAGCAGCTTCCGGGACAGGGTTTGGCCCATGAACACTGAAGCTTTCTTT
CASSFRDRVWPMNTEAFF
>.|.|TRBJ2-7|TRBV11-2
TGTGCCAGCAGCTTAGAAGAGGGTACTATCTACGAGCAGTACTTC
CASSLEEGTIYEQYF
>.|.|TRBJ1-2|TRBV28
TGTGCCAGCGGCTCTGGGGGGGGCCCTCATGGCTACACCTTC
CASGSGGGPHGYTF
>TRBD2|.|TRBJ2-1|TRBV5-1
TGCGCCAGCAGCCCGGGACTAGCGGCCAATTTCAATGAGCAGTTCTTC
CASSPGLAANFNEQFF
>.|.|TRBJ1-5|TRBV30
TGTGCCTGGAGTGGAGGGTCGGGGGTTCAGCCCCAGCATTTT
CAWSGGSGVQPQHF
>.|.|TRBJ2-2|TRBV10-1
TGCGCCAGCAGTGAGGGGAGTTGGGACACCGGGGAGCTGTTTTTT
CASSEGSWDTGELFF
>TRBD1|many|TRBJ2-7|TRBV5-1
TGCGCCAGCAGCTTCCGACAGGGGGCGCAGGTCGAGCAGTACTTC
CASSFRQGAQVEQYF
>.|once|TRBJ1-1|TRBV6-5
TGTGCCAGCAGCGGAGGGCGGGGGAACACTGAAGCTTTCTTT
CASSGGRGNTEAFF
>.|.|TRBJ1-5|TRBV3-1/TRBV3-2
TGTGCCAGCAGCCAAGAGAACAGGGATCAGCCCCAGCATTTT
CASSQENRDQPQHF
>.|.|TRBJ2-7|TRBV28
TGTGCCAGCAGTCAGAGGGCAGCCGCTACCTACGAGCAGTACTTC
CASSQRAAATYEQYF
>.|.|TRBJ2-5|TRBV5-1
TGCGCCAGCAGCTTACTTCACGGTTGGGAGACCCAGTACTTC
CASSLLHGWETQYF
>TRBD1|once|TRBJ2-7|TRBV20-1
TGCAGTGCTATTTACAGGGGCGAGCAGTACTTC
CSAIYRGEQYF
>TRBD1|.|TRBJ2-1|TRBV6-2/TRBV6-3
TGTGCCAGCAGTCGGGACAGCCACAATGAGCAGTTCTTC
CASSRDSHNEQFF
>TRBD1|.|TRBJ1-1|TRBV19
TGTGCCAGCAACGACAGGGCCGGGGAAGCTTTCTTT
CASNDRAGEAFF
>TRBD1|.|TRBJ2-5|TRBV25-1
TGTGCCAGCAGTGAAATTGGGTCCGTGGGACAGCAAGAGACCCAGTACTTC
CASSEIGSVGQQETQYF
>.|.|TRBJ2-2|TRBV4-1
TGCGCCAGCAGCCAAGATCCACATACCCAGAACACCGGGGAGCTGTTTTTT
CASSQDPHTQNTGELFF
>.|.|TRBJ1-4|TRBV27
TGTGCCAGCCCCCCGCGGTGGGGGCGCAATGAAAAACTGTTTTTT
CASPPRWGRNEKLFF
>.|once|TRBJ1-6|TRBV3-1/TRBV3-2
TGTGCCAGCAGCCAGTCAGACTCCAGTAATTCACCCCTCCACTTT
CASSQSDSSNSPLHF
>TRBD2|.|TRBJ2-7|TRBV3-1/TRBV3-2
TGTGCCAGCAGCCAAGAGGGAGGCGGGGAGGGAAGCGGGCAGTACTTC
CASSQEGGGEGSGQYF
>.|once|TRBJ2-3|TRBV4-2
TGTGCCAGCAGCCAAGATCTTGGGGGGACTAGCACAGATACGCAGTATTTT
CASSQDLGGTSTDTQYF
>TRBD1|.|TRBJ1-2|TRBV28
TGTGGCACACAGGGGACGGGGTATGGCTACACCTTC
CGTQGTGYGYTF
>TRBD1|.|TRBJ2-5|TRBV6-5
TGTGCCAGCAGCCGGGACAGCGTTCAAGAGACCCAGTACTTC
CASSRDSVQETQYF
>.|.|TRBJ2-3|TRBV6-5
TGTGCCAGCAGGTTCGACAGGAGAGGCCCGGGTACGCAGTATTTT
CASRFDRRGPGTQYF
>.|.|TRBJ1-2|TRBV6-5
TGTGCCAGCAGTTACGCAGGGCATAACTATGGCTACACCTTC
CASSYAGHNYGYTF
>.|.|TRBJ1-1|TRBV28
TGTGCCAGCAGTCCTCCTGAGGAGTACACTGAAGCTTTCTTT
CASSPPEEYTEAFF
>TRBD2|.|TRBJ2-1|TRBV5-4
TGTGCCAGCAGCCATCTAGCGGAGCACAATGAGCAGTTCTTC
CASSHLAEHNEQFF
>.|.|TRBJ1-2|TRBV6-5
TGTGCCAGCAGGGCCAGGGGTCCTGGCTACACCTTC
CASRARGPGYTF
>TRBD1|.|TRBJ2-3|TRBV19
TGTGCCAGTAGTGCCGCTCTAAGGACAGGGGCGACAGATACGCAGTATTTT
CASSAALRTGATDTQYF
>.|.|TRBJ2-1|TRBV28
TGTGCCAGCAGTAACGGCCAGGGGCACTACAATGAGCAGTTCTTC
CASSNGQGHYNEQFF
>.|.|TRBJ1-4|TRBV5-1
TGCGCCAGCAGGACTAAGGGGGCAACTAATGAAAAACTGTTTTTT
CASRTKGATNEKLFF
>.|.|TRBJ2-3|TRBV28
TGTGCCAGCACTGTAGCAGATACGCAGTATTTT
CASTVADTQYF
>.|.|TRBJ1-1|TRBV5-1
TGCGCCAGCATGAGGGGGGGCTCGGGCACTGAAGCTTTCTTT
CASMRGGSGTEAFF
>TRBD1|.|TRBJ2-7|TRBV5-6
TGTGCCAGCAGCTCCGGGACAGGGAAATACGAGCAGTACTTC
CASSSGTGKYEQYF
>TRBD1|.|TRBJ1-2|TRBV27
TGTGCCAGCAGTTTTAGGGGGCTCGGCTATGGCTACACCTTC
CASSFRGLGYGYTF
>TRBD1|.|TRBJ1-5|TRBV15
TGTGCCATTGGAGAAGGGACAGGCCTACCTAGCAATCAGCCCCAGCATTTT
CAIGEGTGLPSNQPQHF